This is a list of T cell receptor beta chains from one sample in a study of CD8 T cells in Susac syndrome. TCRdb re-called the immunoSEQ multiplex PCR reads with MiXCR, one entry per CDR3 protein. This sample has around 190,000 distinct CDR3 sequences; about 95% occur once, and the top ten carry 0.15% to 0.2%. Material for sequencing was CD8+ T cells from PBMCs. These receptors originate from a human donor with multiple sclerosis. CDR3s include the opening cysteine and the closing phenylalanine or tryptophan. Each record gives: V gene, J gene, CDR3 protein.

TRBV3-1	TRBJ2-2	CASSQDRGTGELFF
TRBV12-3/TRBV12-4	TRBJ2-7	CASSNFPGLAGKGQYF
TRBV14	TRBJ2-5	CASSQRRTLQETQYF
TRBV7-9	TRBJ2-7	CASSATSAYEQYF
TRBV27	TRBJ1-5	CASGQGPSQPQHF
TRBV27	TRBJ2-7	CASSRLSPYEQYF
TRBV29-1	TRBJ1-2	CSVVGRQGNYGYTF
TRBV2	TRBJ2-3	CASSDPVGRADTQYF
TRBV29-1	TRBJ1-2	CSVDGRYGYTF
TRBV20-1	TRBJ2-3	CSASGRSTSTDTQYF
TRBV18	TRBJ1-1	CASSPSGPARRTEAFF
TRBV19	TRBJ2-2	CASRPGWTGELFF
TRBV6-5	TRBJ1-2	CASSYSAGSGYTF
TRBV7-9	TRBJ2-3	CASSQPGLSTDTQYF
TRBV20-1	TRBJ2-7	CSATPGGAREQYF
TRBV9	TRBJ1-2	CASSVGQGPRGGYTF
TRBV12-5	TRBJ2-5	CASAWLGQETQYF
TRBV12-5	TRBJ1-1	CASGSVRPEAFF
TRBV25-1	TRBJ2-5	CASSEFKLAETQETQYF
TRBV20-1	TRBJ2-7	CSAHTPETPYEQYF
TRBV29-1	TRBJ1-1	CSPRQGTEAFF
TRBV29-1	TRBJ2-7	CSVEDAGDRGSYEQYF
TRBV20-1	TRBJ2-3	CSARDRRGRVDTQYF
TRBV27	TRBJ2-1	CASSLFRGFNEQFF
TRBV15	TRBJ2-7	CATSRLKTGLGYEQYF
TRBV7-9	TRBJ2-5	CASRSSRNQETQYF
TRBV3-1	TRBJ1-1	CASSHRWTEAFF
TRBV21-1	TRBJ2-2	CASSKFRQDSGELFF
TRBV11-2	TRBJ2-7	CASSLDQRDFFAEQYF
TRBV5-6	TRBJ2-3	CASSLGAPSTDTQYF
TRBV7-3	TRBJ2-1	CASSPGPGGGNEQFF
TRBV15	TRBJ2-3	CATSRLRDSGFSDTQYF
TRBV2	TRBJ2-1	CASEGTYNEQFF